These 32 T cell receptor beta chains came from one sample sequenced in a study of CD8 T cells in Susac syndrome. RNA was extracted with the RNeasy kit, and a quantity of roughly 0.5 to 1 ug was reverse transcribed using random hexamers. A single record per CDR3 protein comes from TCRdb applying MiXCR to the immunoSEQ multiplex PCR reads. The sample yields approximately 150,000 distinct CDR3 sequences, just under 95% seen once. The sample comprised CD4+ T cells from PBMCs. The receptor source for this set is a human donor in good health.

The chain combines TRBV6-1 with TRBJ1-2; D is ambiguous. V dropped 7 bases and J dropped 5 bases, with 11 bases sitting between them. This CDR3 has 12 amino acids. Germline V gene data show CDR1 as MNHNS and CDR2 as SASEGT. The CDR3 here is CASTITGYGYTF. The CDR3, as DNA: TGTGCCAGCACCATTACCGGGTATGGCTACACCTTC.

The chain employs TRBV10-3 and TRBJ2-7, with TRBD1 matching over 7 bases. This CDR3 has 13 amino acids. CDR1 ENHRY and CDR2 SYGVKD come from the germline V gene. V lost 4 bases to trimming and J lost 6 bases; unmatched junction nucleotides: 6. The CDR3 region is CAISVTGAPEQYF. For the CDR3, the DNA is TGTGCCATCAGTGTTACAGGGGCCCCCGAGCAGTACTTC.

CDR3 residues: CASSHRQVRNEKLFF. DNA of the CDR3: TGTGCCAGCAGCCACCGACAGGTCCGTAATGAAAAACTGTTTTTT. The chain recombines TRBV3-1 with TRBJ1-4; a possible D gene is TRBD1 (6 bases). Germline V lookup: CDR1 LGHDT, CDR2 YNNKEL (reference sequence). V lost 3 bases and J 4 bases, leaving 12 bases between the germline ends. The CDR3 is made up of 15 amino acids. Full variable domain (outside the CDR3, taken from reference TRBV3-1 and TRBJ1-4): DTAVSQTPKYLVTQMGNDKSIKCEQNLGHDTMYWYKQDSKKFLKIMFSYNNKELIINETVPNRFSPKSPDKAHLNLHINSLELGDSAVYFCASSHRQVRNEKLFFGSGTQLSVL.

V usage is TRBV20-1 and J usage is TRBJ1-2; D is perhaps TRBD1 (5 bases). V was cut by 5 bases and J by 0 bases, with 10 bases left in between. Germline CDR1 reads DFQATT; CDR2 reads SNEGSKA (reference sequence). The CDR3 is made up of 13 amino acids. The CDR3 DNA is TGCAGTGCTCGGGACGTAGCTAACTATGGCTACACCTTC. It yields the protein CSARDVANYGYTF.

This rearrangement joins TRBV10-3 to TRBJ2-5, with 9 positions matching TRBD2. In germline, CDR1 is ENHRY, CDR2 SYGVKD. The V segment lost 8 bases and the J segment 2 bases; nucleotides outside the gene matches: 3. This CDR3 contains 13 residues. CDR3 residues: CAIGLAGQETQYF. CDR3 in DNA: TGTGCCATCGGGCTAGCGGGACAAGAGACCCAGTACTTC.

The V call is TRBV7-9, the J call TRBJ1-3; 9 nucleotides match TRBD1. The CDR3 has 15 amino acids. The J segment lost 5 bases and the V segment lost 5 bases, leaving 7 bases of the junction unmatched. CDR1 and CDR2 from the germline V gene are SEHNR and FQNEAQ (reference sequence). CDR3 loop: CASSPRQGDRNTIYF. The CDR3 DNA follows: TGTGCCAGCAGCCCTCGACAGGGGGATAGAAACACCATATATTTT.

This clonotype was picked up a small number of times. This chain uses TRBV5-4 with TRBJ2-3; 10 positions agree with TRBD2. Per germline, CDR1 SGHNT and CDR2 YYREEE (reference sequence). There are 14 residues in the CDR3. Trimming took 4 bases from V and 4 from J; bases not matched to a gene: 3. In DNA form, the CDR3 reads TGTGCCAGCAGCCCAGCGGGGGGGTCAGATACGCAGTATTTT. It codes for CASSPAGGSDTQYF.

V usage is TRBV4-1 and J usage is TRBJ2-5; D may be TRBD2 (6 bases). This CDR3 is 18 amino acids long. Looked up from germline, CDR1 is MGHRA and CDR2 is YSYEKL. V lost 0 bases and J 3 bases, leaving 20 bases between the germline ends. The CDR3, as DNA: TGCGCCAGCAGCCAAGATGGGGGGAGCCGGGCTCTAGAAGAGACCCAGTACTTC. As protein: CASSQDGGSRALEETQYF.

This chain connects TRBV19 to TRBJ1-1; no reliable D call. The CDR3 is 13 residues long. The germline V and J ends were trimmed by 4 bases and 2 bases, with 8 bases remaining between them. Germline V CDR1 and CDR2: LNHDA, SQIVND (reference sequence). The CDR3 protein is CASSTGINTEAFF. In DNA form, the CDR3 reads TGTGCCAGTAGTACTGGCATCAACACTGAAGCTTTCTTT.

This clonotype was counted a single time. This rearrangement joins TRBV2 to TRBJ2-5, with D possibly TRBD2 on 6 matching bases. With 7 bases removed from V and 1 base from J, the gap between germline ends came to 10 bases. Germline values: CDR1 SNHLY, CDR2 FYNNEI. The CDR3 runs to 13 residues. The chain's CDR3 is CASTATSQETQYF. CDR3 bases: TGTGCCAGCACCGCGACTAGCCAAGAGACCCAGTACTTC.

The chain uses TRBV6-5 and TRBJ2-7; D remains unclear. From germline, CDR1 is MNHEY and CDR2 SVGAGI. V gave up 2 bases and J gave up 7 bases, with 18 bases separating them. The CDR3 covers 15 residues. Here the CDR3 reads CASSYPTGGTWEQYF. DNA for the CDR3: TGTGCCAGCAGTTACCCGACGGGCGGTACATGGGAGCAGTACTTC.

The chain is built from TRBV5-1 and TRBJ1-5; tentatively, D is TRBD1 (6 bases). Germline V lookup: CDR1 SGHRS, CDR2 YFSETQ. CDR3 length equals 14 residues. V was cut by 0 bases and J by 5 bases, with 9 bases left in between. The CDR3 coding sequence is TGCGCCAGCAGCTTGGGGGACACTCATCAGCCCCAGCATTTT. Amino acids: CASSLGDTHQPQHF.

V is TRBV12-3 or TRBV12-4 and J is TRBJ2-1; D tentatively fits TRBD1 or TRBD2 (5 bases each). CDR3 length: 14 residues. The germline V and J ends were trimmed by 0 bases and 3 bases, with 6 bases remaining between them. CDR3 in DNA: TGTGCCAGCAGTTTAGCGGGGGTCTACAATGAGCAGTTCTTC. Translated, it gives CASSLAGVYNEQFF.

This chain's CDR3 is CSARDLGYGYTF. The CDR3, as DNA: TGCAGTGCCCGGGACTTGGGCTATGGCTACACCTTC. The chain links TRBV20-1 to TRBJ1-2; D is possibly TRBD1 (5 bases). V lost 6 bases and J lost 4, with 12 bases in between. CDR3 length equals 12 residues. CDR1 DFQATT and CDR2 SNEGSKA come from the germline V gene (reference sequence).

The J gene is TRBJ2-7, the V gene TRBV28; D possibly corresponds to TRBD2 (5 bases). CDR1 is MDHEN and CDR2 is SYDVKM in the germline V gene. Trimming took 6 bases from V and 5 from J, leaving 17 bases between them. This CDR3 is built from 14 residues. CDR3 in DNA: TGTGCCAGCAGCTCGGGGTCCCCATCCGACGAGCAGTACTTC. It translates to CASSSGSPSDEQYF.

V is TRBV7-2 and J is TRBJ2-2; 7 positions agree with TRBD1. Germline V gene lookup returns CDR1 SGHTA and CDR2 FQGNSA. CDR3 length equals 14 residues. Trimming removed 6 bases from V and 6 bases from J; junction bases left unmatched: 7. The CDR3 DNA follows: TGTGCCAGCAGTCAAGACAGGGCGCCCGGGGAGCTGTTTTTT. It yields the protein CASSQDRAPGELFF.

The chain links TRBV5-1 to TRBJ1-5; the D is unclear. The CDR3 covers 14 residues. V lost 4 bases and J lost 7, with 15 bases in between. Germline V gives CDR1 SGHRS, CDR2 YFSETQ. CDR3 in amino acids: CASSPGGLEQPQHF. In DNA form, the CDR3 reads TGCGCCAGCAGCCCGGGAGGGCTAGAACAGCCCCAGCATTTT. Based on the CDR3 plus reference TRBV5-1 and TRBJ1-5, the full variable domain is KAGVTQTPRYLIKTRGQQVTLSCSPISGHRSVSWYQQTPGQGLQFLFEYFSETQRNKGNFPGRFSGRQFSNSRSEMNVSTLELGDSALYLCASSPGGLEQPQHFGDGTRLSIL.

The chain couples TRBV7-8 to TRBJ2-7; D is tentatively TRBD1 or TRBD2 (5 bases each). The ends were cut back, 3 bases at V and 0 bases at J, with 15 bases in the middle. CDR1 SGHVS and CDR2 FQNEAQ come from the germline V gene. The CDR3 is 16 residues long. The CDR3 protein is CASSLGSGTFSYEQYF. As DNA, the CDR3 is TGTGCCAGCAGCTTGGGTTCCGGGACGTTCTCCTACGAGCAGTACTTC.

The gene calls are TRBV20-1 and TRBJ1-1; D gene uncertain. The CDR3 contains 14 residues. Germline V gene sequence: CDR1 DFQATT, CDR2 SNEGSKA (reference sequence). Trimming cost V 2 bases and J 0 bases, with 10 bases left between them. CDR3 sequence reads: CSARYSSLNTEAFF. In DNA, the CDR3 is TGCAGTGCTAGATATTCCAGTTTGAACACTGAAGCTTTCTTT.

The chain carries TRBV6-1 and TRBJ1-1; D remains unclear. This CDR3 region has 15 residues. CDR1 MNHNS and CDR2 SASEGT come from the germline V gene. Deletions cut 3 bases from V and 0 bases from J, with 11 bases between. Here the CDR3 reads CASSDMTALNTEAFF. DNA for the CDR3: TGTGCCAGCAGTGACATGACGGCCTTGAACACTGAAGCTTTCTTT.

The CDR3 loop reads CASSLGPQGSSYNEQFF. In DNA form, the CDR3 reads TGTGCCAGCAGCTTAGGGCCCCAGGGGAGCTCCTACAATGAGCAGTTCTTC. The chain recombines TRBV11-1 with TRBJ2-1; weak D call: TRBD1 (6 bases). The length of the CDR3 is 17 residues. Trimming took 1 base from V and 0 from J, leaving 13 bases between them. Per germline, CDR1 SGHAT and CDR2 FQDESV (reference sequence).

This clonotype was observed once. The CDR3 protein is CASSKAGYDKNIQYF. The CDR3, as DNA: TGTGCCAGCAGCAAAGCGGGGTATGACAAAAACATTCAGTACTTC. The chain links TRBV6-6 to TRBJ2-4; the match to TRBD2 covers 7 bases. Germline lookup yields CDR1 MNHNY and CDR2 SVGAGI (reference sequence). The CDR3 has 15 amino acids. V lost 6 bases, J lost 3 bases, and 8 bases stayed unmatched.

This clonotype has a handful of counts. This chain links TRBV12-3 or TRBV12-4 with TRBJ2-1, with TRBD1 identical over 9 bases. V shed 5 bases and J 4 bases; nucleotides not matched to a gene: 6. CDR3 length: 15 amino acids. CDR3 in DNA: TGTGCCAGCAGTCTCGGACAGGGGAGTTACAATGAGCAGTTCTTC. Its protein product is CASSLGQGSYNEQFF.

The V and J genes are TRBV20-1 and TRBJ2-1, with D perhaps TRBD1 or TRBD2 (5 bases each). The germline gives CDR1 DFQATT, CDR2 SNEGSKA (reference sequence). Trimming left V 0 bases short and J 7 bases short, with 10 bases between. This CDR3 is built from 13 residues. The CDR3 protein is CSARDVGENEQFF. The DNA for the CDR3 is TGCAGTGCTAGAGATGTAGGGGAGAATGAGCAGTTCTTC.

Only one count was recorded for this clonotype. The chain has TRBV4-2 and TRBJ2-7, with TRBD2 identical over 7 bases. The CDR3 loop spans 17 amino acids. Germline loops: CDR1 LGHNA, CDR2 YNFKEQ. V gave up 3 bases and J gave up 3 bases; unmatched junction bases: 14. The CDR3 spells CASSHASEGTTYYEQYF. CDR3 in DNA: TGTGCCAGCAGCCATGCCTCAGAGGGGACTACCTACTACGAGCAGTACTTC.

This chain connects TRBV12-3 or TRBV12-4 to TRBJ1-5; D unclear. Trimming cost V 5 bases and J 11 bases, with 13 bases left between them. This CDR3 region has 12 residues. The CDR3 sequence is CASSPEAPAQHF. In DNA, the CDR3 is TGTGCCAGCAGTCCGGAGGCTCCGGCCCAGCATTTT.

This clonotype showed up just once. The chain couples TRBV7-9 to TRBJ2-4; 7 bases map to TRBD2. The CDR3 has 15 amino acids. CDR1 SEHNR and CDR2 FQNEAQ come from the germline V gene (reference sequence). The V and J ends lost 5 bases and 1 base, in that order; junction bases with no gene match: 5. The CDR3 region is CASSALGGAKNIQYF. The CDR3 DNA is TGTGCCAGCAGCGCCTTGGGGGGGGCCAAAAACATTCAGTACTTC.

The CDR3 region is CASSGLYEQYF. The CDR3 DNA is TGTGCCAGCAGCGGGCTCTACGAGCAGTACTTC. The genes are TRBV13 and TRBJ2-7; D is unclear. Trimming pared 5 bases from V and 3 bases from J, leaving 5 bases between. CDR3 size: 11 residues. Germline V CDR1 and CDR2: PRHDT, FYEKMQ (reference sequence).

The chain carries TRBV5-1 and TRBJ1-1, with D tentatively TRBD1 (5 bases). The CDR3 spans 14 residues. V lost 2 bases to trimming and J lost 4 bases, with 12 bases between them. Germline CDR1 is SGHRS and CDR2 is YFSETQ. The CDR3 region has the DNA TGCGCCAGCAGCTTAGCAGGGTTGGGCACTGAAGCTTTCTTT. This encodes CASSLAGLGTEAFF.

This clonotype was seen only once. The chain employs TRBV3-1 and TRBJ1-3; D is uncertain. V was pared by 1 base and J by 0 bases, with 7 bases between. The CDR3 consists of 15 residues. The germline gives CDR1 LGHDT, CDR2 YNNKEL (reference sequence). The DNA for the CDR3 is TGTGCCAGCAGCCAAGGGGTTAGCTCTGGAAACACCATATATTTT. Translating gives CASSQGVSSGNTIYF.

This chain uses TRBV19 with TRBJ2-7; 7 nucleotides line up with TRBD2. The CDR3 covers 15 residues. Germline V gene sequence: CDR1 LNHDA, CDR2 SQIVND (reference sequence). V shed 3 bases, J shed 1 base, and the junction held 6 bases outside the gene matches. CDR3 DNA sequence: TGTGCCAGTAGTATTTCAAGCGGGGTTTCCTACGAGCAGTACTTC. It codes for CASSISSGVSYEQYF.

This clonotype was found once. V is TRBV29-1 and J is TRBJ2-5; D perhaps matches TRBD2 (7 bases). Germline values: CDR1 SQVTM, CDR2 ANQGSEA. V gave up 6 bases and J gave up 5 bases, with 13 bases separating them. This CDR3 spans 12 amino acids. CDR3 region: CSVGGPQETQYF. The CDR3 region has the DNA TGCAGCGTCGGGGGGCCCCAGGAGACCCAGTACTTC.